This is a list of T cell receptor beta chains from one sample in a study of T cell clones after liver transplantation. Clones were sequenced by immunoSEQ multiplex PCR, and TCRdb holds only the in-frame ones, with some missing. Of tens of thousands of clones in the sample, about 88% are singletons; the top ten hold about 2.5%. The specimen was CD4+ T cells from blood, collected before liver transplant. The source is a human donor who received a liver transplant. Each CDR3 is given without its conserved first and last residue. Rows may omit the clone size; those that give it use once, few, many or a size class.

size	V	length	J	CDR3
once	TRBV2	11	TRBJ1-5	ASSLSGDQPQH
.	TRBV25-1	13	TRBJ2-5	ASAPGQGPQETQY
.	TRBV7-2	14	TRBJ2-1	ASSLESTSGYNEQF
.	TRBV14	11	TRBJ1-5	ASSQTLSQPQH
.	TRBV18	12	TRBJ2-3	ASSPQTGTDTQY
.	TRBV7-2	12	TRBJ1-3	ASSVDRAGNTIY
.	TRBV5-1	11	TRBJ2-5	ASSFSGQETQY
.	TRBV10-3	10	TRBJ2-5	AISDAGTEQY
.	TRBV9	12	TRBJ2-3	ASSVEERPRTQY
.	TRBV9	19	TRBJ2-6	ASSPRRTGSTLFPGANVLT
.	TRBV5-1	14	TRBJ2-5	ASSTQGAGTEETQY
once	TRBV29-1	11	TRBJ2-1	SHNRVGYNEQF
.	TRBV4-3	12	TRBJ2-3	ASSQAGGSDTQY
.	TRBV2	11	TRBJ1-2	ASRGQANYGYT
.	TRBV13	13	TRBJ1-4	ASTPLTGGNEKLF
few	TRBV2	9	TRBJ2-7	ASSPRYEQY
.	TRBV28	11	TRBJ2-7	ASTPGQAYEQY
.	TRBV5-3	13	TRBJ2-1	ARSSVPRGCNEQF
.	TRBV7-3	13	TRBJ2-1	ASSTGVPRGNEQF
.	TRBV5-4	11	TRBJ2-1	ASSDSGGREQF
.	TRBV5-4	13	TRBJ2-5	ASSPPGQFQETQY
.	TRBV19	13	TRBJ2-3	ASSDHRGPTDTQY
.	TRBV19	13	TRBJ2-2	ASSPVAANTGELF
.	TRBV6-5	12	TRBJ1-1	ASSEWATSRGAF
.	TRBV7-3	14	TRBJ1-1	ASSPLRPTGNTEAF
few	TRBV7-2	10	TRBJ1-1	ASSLRRGEAF